This TCR beta chain originates from a study of low-dose radiotherapy and immunotherapy resistance in tumors. Gene-specific TRAV and TRBV primers were used for first-strand cDNA, covering alpha and beta chains. The PCR that amplified TCRs ran for 20 cycles, relying on a constant-region primer and a V-primer adapter. Using its own MiXCR run on the reads, TCRdb lists one record per CDR3 protein. The sample contains almost 40,000 distinct CDR3 sequences, 30% to 35% of which appear only once. This clonotype was seen repeatedly, ten times or more. In germline, CDR1 is SGHTA, CDR2 FQGTGA. V lost 5 bases and J 1 base, leaving 11 bases between the germline ends. The CDR3 spans 14 residues. Time point given: before trial treatment.

Sequenced here: PBMCs, sampled before treatment. This sequence was found in a male donor with gallbladder cancer. V and J are TRBV7-3 and TRBJ2-5; D possibly corresponds to TRBD1 (5 bases). DNA for the CDR3: TGTGCCAGCAGCCCTAATGGGGCCCAAGAGACCCAGTACTTC. This gives the protein CASSPNGAQETQYF.